The 8 T cell receptor beta chains below come from one sample, sequenced in a study of shared clonotypes between healthy human individuals. The table came from immunoSEQ multiplex PCR; TCRdb's copy has only in-frame clones and leaves some out. The sample holds hundreds of thousands of clones; around 77% are singletons and the top ten take around 12%. Sequenced sample: PBMCs. Receptor source: a woman in her 40s in good health. Some clones in this sample may be carry-over from other donors' samples.

The J gene is TRBJ2-5, the V gene TRBV28; D unresolved. V was shortened by 5 bases and J by 1 base, with 8 bases between the two germline ends. Germline V gives CDR1 MDHEN, CDR2 SYDVKM. CDR3 size: 13 residues. In DNA form, the CDR3 reads TGTGCCAGCAGTCTTAATTCCCAAGAGACCCAGTACTTC. Translation: CASSLNSQETQYF.

This clone was counted only a few times. The rearrangement uses TRBV5-4 and TRBJ1-1, with TRBD1 as a possible D gene (6 bases). CDR3 length equals 16 residues. V lost 3 bases and J 5 bases, leaving 20 bases between the germline ends. Germline loops: CDR1 SGHNT, CDR2 YYREEE (reference sequence). The CDR3 sequence: CASSSPEWGARTEAFF. CDR3 sequence (DNA): TGTGCCAGCAGCTCACCGGAATGGGGGGCGAGAACTGAAGCTTTCTTT.

The J gene is TRBJ2-4, the V gene TRBV7-9, with 10 bases aligning to TRBD1. With 4 bases clipped from V and 2 bases from J, the junction kept 5 bases outside the gene matches. CDR1 is SEHNR, CDR2 FQNEAQ, per germline (reference sequence). The CDR3 is 16 residues long. CDR3: CASSSRGQGPKNIQYF. The CDR3 DNA reads TGTGCCAGCAGCTCTCGGGGACAGGGGCCCAAAAACATTCAGTACTTC.

Many counts were recorded for this clone. The CDR3 bases are TGTGCCAGCAGTGAAGCAGCCGGGACTAATAGGGAGCAGTACTTC. Translating gives CASSEAAGTNREQYF. The gene calls are TRBV6-1 and TRBJ2-7, with 7 bases lining up with TRBD2. The V gene end was trimmed by 0 bases and the J gene end by 7 bases; junction bases not matched to a gene: 9. Germline-derived CDR1 and CDR2 are MNHNS and SASEGT. The length of the CDR3 is 15 residues.

The V call is TRBV20-1, the J call TRBJ2-1; D ambiguous. The ends were cut back, 0 bases at V and 9 bases at J, with 6 bases in the middle. The CDR3 is 11 residues long. CDR1 and CDR2 (germline): DFQATT, SNEGSKA (reference sequence). The chain's CDR3 is CSAREFSEQFF. CDR3 DNA: TGCAGTGCTAGAGAATTTAGTGAGCAGTTCTTC.

This clone was seen ten or more times. Other DNA sequences of this sample code for an identical CDR3. The gene calls are TRBV7-9 and TRBJ1-1; a weak D match, TRBD1 (5 bases). The germline CDR1 and CDR2 sequences are SEHNR and FQNEAQ (reference sequence). V shed 3 bases and J shed 5 bases, with 7 bases lying between them. There are 12 residues in the CDR3. CDR3 in amino acids: CASSLRGTEAFF. The CDR3 nucleotides read TGTGCCAGCAGCTTGAGGGGAACTGAAGCTTTCTTT. Variable domain in full (rest from reference TRBV7-9 and TRBJ1-1): DTGVSQNPRHKITKRGQNVTFRCDPISEHNRLYWYRQTLGQGPEFLTYFQNEAQLEKSRLLSDRFSAERPKGSFSTLEIQRTEQGDSAMYLCASSLRGTEAFFGQGTRLTVV.

On this clone itself: This likely stems from a read error, as it lies one base from a far larger clone. The sample has other DNA sequences that encode this CDR3 too. The chain is built from TRBV10-2 and TRBJ1-1, with 7 positions matching TRBD1. Germline CDR1 WSHSY, CDR2 SAAADI. The CDR3 sequence is 13 residues long. CDR3 region: CASSPTGNTEAFF. The DNA for the CDR3 is TGCGCCAGCAGTCCGACAGGGAACACCGAAGCTTTCTTT.

The rearrangement joins TRBV5-4 to TRBJ1-4, with TRBD1 matching over 9 bases. J lost 8 bases, V lost 4 bases, and 9 bases had no gene match. CDR1 is SGHNT and CDR2 is YYREEE in the germline V gene (reference sequence). The CDR3 spans 15 residues. This chain's CDR3 is CASSTAQGAREKLFF. In DNA form, the CDR3 reads TGTGCCAGCAGCACCGCACAGGGGGCGAGGGAAAAACTGTTTTTT.